This is a list of T cell receptor beta chains from one sample in a study of cytomegalovirus exposure and HLA in healthy donors. TCRdb keeps only in-frame clones here, not all; method: immunoSEQ multiplex PCR. The sample lists more than 100,000 clones; over 65% were seen once. Sequencing was carried out using PBMCs. These receptors all stem from a woman aged 35 to 49 in good health and CMV-seropositive. The CDR3 runs from the conserved cysteine through the conserved F or W. The D gene is left open where the match is weak. Only some rows state a clone size, as once, few, many or a class for expanded clones.

V	size	D	J	CDR3	DNA
TRBV5-1	NA	TRBD1	TRBJ2-3	CASSLGTGASTDTQYF	TGCGCCAGCAGCTTAGGGACAGGGGCCAGCACAGATACGCAGTATTTT
TRBV27	NA	NA	TRBJ1-5	CASQTTGQPQHF	TGTGCCAGCCAAACAACGGGACAGCCCCAGCATTTT
TRBV30	once	NA	TRBJ2-7	CAWSVQGGSYEQYF	TGTGCCTGGAGTGTCCAGGGGGGCTCCTACGAGCAGTACTTC
TRBV6-1	NA	NA	TRBJ1-4	CASSEQTTNEKLFF	TGTGCCAGCAGTGAGCAGACAACTAATGAAAAACTGTTTTTT
TRBV19	few	TRBD1	TRBJ1-4	CASSLGGKSEKLFF	TGTGCCAGTAGCTTAGGGGGCAAGTCTGAAAAACTGTTTTTT
TRBV27	NA	NA	TRBJ1-1	CASSSEQGNTEAFF	TGTGCCAGCAGTTCTGAACAGGGGAACACTGAAGCTTTCTTT
TRBV30	many	NA	TRBJ1-1	CAWSVRQGMMNTEAFF	TGTGCCTGGAGTGTACGGCAGGGGATGATGAACACTGAAGCTTTCTTT
TRBV7-3	NA	TRBD1	TRBJ1-1	CASSLGQGARVFF	TGTGCCAGCAGCCTTGGACAGGGGGCGCGAGTTTTCTTT
TRBV6-1	NA	NA	TRBJ2-7	CASSDRDSDPYRDYEQYF	TGTGCCAGCAGTGACCGGGACTCAGACCCGTACCGAGACTACGAGCAGTACTTC
TRBV9	few	TRBD1	TRBJ1-1	CASSLRTGVNTEAFF	TGTGCCAGCAGCCTCAGGACAGGGGTAAACACTGAAGCTTTCTTT
TRBV5-1	NA	TRBD2	TRBJ2-7	CASSFNGLDPSYEQYF	TGCGCCAGCAGCTTTAACGGACTAGACCCATCCTACGAGCAGTACTTC
TRBV23-1	NA	NA	TRBJ2-7	CASSQDATWRSSYEQYF	TGCGCCAGCAGTCAGGATGCAACATGGAGAAGCTCCTACGAGCAGTACTTC
TRBV27	NA	NA	TRBJ1-2	CASGWSLGVNYGYTF	TGTGCCAGCGGCTGGTCTTTAGGGGTCAACTATGGCTACACCTTC
TRBV7-9	once	NA	TRBJ1-6	CASSSTDTYNSPLHF	TGTGCCAGCAGCTCGACAGATACCTATAATTCACCCCTCCACTTT
TRBV6-5	once	TRBD1	TRBJ1-2	CASSGTGDRGYTF	TGTGCCAGCAGTGGGACAGGGGATCGTGGCTACACCTTC
TRBV5-1	few	NA	TRBJ1-4	CASSFSQGHEKLFF	TGCGCCAGCAGCTTTTCGCAGGGTCACGAAAAACTGTTTTTT
TRBV29-1	once	TRBD1	TRBJ2-1	CSVAGTVNYNEQFF	TGCAGCGTTGCCGGGACAGTCAACTACAATGAGCAGTTCTTC
TRBV19	once	NA	TRBJ2-3	CASSMIGGGSDTQYF	TGTGCCAGTAGTATGATCGGAGGAGGATCAGATACGCAGTATTTT
TRBV5-8	NA	NA	TRBJ1-5	CASSFQGVQPQHF	TGTGCCAGCAGCTTTCAGGGTGTTCAGCCCCAGCATTTT
TRBV7-9	few	NA	TRBJ1-2	CASSPKSDRTTF	TGTGCCAGCAGCCCCAAATCGGACAGAACCACCTTC
TRBV5-1	few	NA	TRBJ1-1	CASSVGQPALEDTEAFF	TGCGCCAGCAGCGTAGGACAGCCAGCCCTCGAGGACACTGAAGCTTTCTTT
TRBV28	NA	TRBD1	TRBJ1-6	CASSSAGGAGNSPLHF	TGTGCCAGCAGTTCTGCAGGGGGCGCAGGTAATTCACCCCTCCACTTT
TRBV7-6	NA	NA	TRBJ2-1	CASSSYDEQFF	TGTGCCAGCAGCTCCTACGATGAGCAGTTCTTC
TRBV15	few	NA	TRBJ1-5	CATSRDEPNSGNQPQHF	TGTGCCACCAGCAGAGATGAGCCTAATTCGGGCAATCAGCCCCAGCATTTT
TRBV27	few	TRBD1	TRBJ2-1	CASRPPGQGWDNEQFF	TGTGCCAGCAGACCGCCGGGACAGGGGTGGGACAATGAGCAGTTCTTC
TRBV5-5	NA	NA	TRBJ2-2	CASSLGGSNTGELFF	TGTGCCAGCAGCTTGGGCGGGTCGAACACCGGGGAGCTGTTTTTT
TRBV5-1	NA	TRBD1	TRBJ2-1	CASSLGQGAGNEQFF	TGCGCCAGCAGCTTAGGACAGGGGGCGGGTAATGAGCAGTTCTTC
TRBV11-2	NA	NA	TRBJ2-3	CASSTSRTLQYF	TGTGCCAGCAGCACGTCCCGGACTTTACAGTATTTT
TRBV5-6	once	NA	TRBJ2-7	CASNRSYEQYF	TGTGCCAGCAATCGCAGCTACGAGCAGTACTTC
TRBV5-1	NA	NA	TRBJ2-4	CASSPPAGEALGIQYF	TGCGCCAGCAGCCCTCCCGCCGGGGAAGCCTTAGGCATTCAGTACTTC
TRBV5-1	few	TRBD1	TRBJ1-1	CASNPTGGGKTEAFF	TGCGCCAGCAACCCAACAGGGGGCGGTAAGACTGAAGCTTTCTTT
TRBV5-4	NA	TRBD2	TRBJ2-5	CASSLPLAGARETQYF	TGTGCCAGCAGCTTGCCACTAGCGGGGGCTCGGGAGACCCAGTACTTC
TRBV7-7	few	TRBD1	TRBJ1-1	CASSLVGGRNTEAFF	TGTGCTAGCAGCTTAGTAGGGGGCCGGAACACTGAAGCTTTCTTT
TRBV19	few	TRBD2	TRBJ2-1	CASPGRDCSYNEQFF	TGTGCCAGTCCTGGGAGGGACTGCTCCTACAATGAGCAGTTCTTC
TRBV19	once	TRBD1	TRBJ1-1	CASSTGGSGRNTEAFF	TGTGCCAGTAGCACAGGGGGCAGCGGAAGGAACACTGAAGCTTTCTTT
TRBV5-4	NA	NA	TRBJ1-1	CASSRGGTEAFF	TGTGCCAGCAGCCGGGGAGGAACTGAAGCTTTCTTT
TRBV18	NA	TRBD1	TRBJ2-1	CASSGFRDRGPSEQFF	TGTGCCAGCTCAGGGTTCCGGGACAGGGGACCCAGTGAGCAGTTCTTC
TRBV4-2	few	NA	TRBJ2-5	CASSQENSLETQYF	TGTGCCAGCAGCCAAGAGAACTCCTTAGAGACCCAGTACTTC
TRBV11-2	few	NA	TRBJ1-4	CASSLGVGLGEKLFF	TGTGCCAGCAGCTTAGGAGTGGGGCTTGGTGAAAAACTGTTTTTT
TRBV15	NA	TRBD2	TRBJ2-7	CATSRDLAGDNEQYF	TGTGCCACCAGCAGAGATCTCGCGGGAGATAACGAGCAGTACTTC
TRBV5-8	NA	NA	TRBJ1-1	CASSLAGKNTEAFF	TGTGCCAGCAGCTTGGCCGGGAAGAACACTGAAGCTTTCTTT
TRBV5-1	NA	NA	TRBJ1-6	CASSLGRVPFYNSPLHF	TGCGCCAGCAGCTTGGGCAGGGTCCCCTTTTATAATTCACCCCTCCACTTT
TRBV10-1	NA	TRBD1	TRBJ1-1	CASSDNRGDAFF	TGCGCCAGCAGTGATAACAGGGGTGACGCTTTCTTT
TRBV6-1	NA	TRBD2	TRBJ2-3	CASRRLAGTDTQYF	TGTGCCAGCAGACGACTAGCGGGCACAGATACGCAGTATTTT
TRBV13	NA	NA	TRBJ2-3	CASSLGLQTGLDTQYF	TGTGCCAGCAGCTTAGGCCTCCAGACGGGTTTAGATACGCAGTATTTT
TRBV7-9	few	NA	TRBJ2-7	CASSLGGPYEQYF	TGTGCCAGCAGCCTAGGAGGGCCCTACGAGCAGTACTTC
TRBV7-9	few	NA	TRBJ2-7	CASSFGSSYEQYF	TGTGCCAGCAGCTTTGGCAGCTCCTACGAGCAGTACTTC
TRBV27	few	NA	TRBJ1-1	CASRAGTEAFF	TGTGCCAGCAGAGCAGGGACTGAAGCTTTCTTT
TRBV7-6	NA	NA	TRBJ2-5	CASSLRGAGETQYF	TGTGCCAGCAGCTTACGTGGGGCCGGAGAGACCCAGTACTTC
TRBV11-3	NA	NA	TRBJ2-7	CASSSLYEQYF	TGTGCCAGCAGCTCCCTCTACGAGCAGTACTTC
TRBV29-1	NA	NA	TRBJ1-3	CSVGVQGTGNTIYF	TGCAGCGTTGGGGTCCAGGGGACTGGAAACACCATATATTTT
TRBV7-8	NA	NA	TRBJ1-4	CASSFSVKKLFF	TGTGCCAGCAGCTTCAGCGTGAAGAAACTGTTTTTT
TRBV4-2	few	NA	TRBJ2-3	CASSQKGDRSDTQYF	TGTGCCAGCAGCCAAAAGGGGGATAGGTCAGATACGCAGTATTTT
TRBV7-7	NA	TRBD2	TRBJ2-7	CASSLAGGRGTYEQYF	TGTGCTAGCAGCTTAGCGGGGGGGCGAGGGACCTACGAGCAGTACTTC
TRBV27	NA	NA	TRBJ2-7	CASSLSDSPREQYF	TGTGCCAGCAGTCTCTCGGACTCCCCGAGGGAGCAGTACTTC
TRBV30	NA	NA	TRBJ1-4	CAWSPREKLFF	TGTGCCTGGAGCCCTCGTGAAAAACTGTTTTTT
TRBV5-6	NA	NA	TRBJ2-1	CASSSPRTANNEQFF	TGTGCCAGCAGCTCACCTCGGACAGCTAACAATGAGCAGTTCTTC